This TCR beta chain derives from a study of shared clonotypes between healthy human individuals. The assay was immunoSEQ multiplex PCR, and TCRdb's table has in-frame clones only and misses some. Among approximately 1.5 million clones, 95% to 99% were seen once, and the ten largest hold roughly 0.45%. The germline V gene encodes CDR1 SGHTA and CDR2 FQGTGA. The CDR3 spans 13 residues. Trimming shortened V by 5 bases and J by 4 bases, and 12 bases separated the two germline ends. Sequencing was carried out using naive CD4+ T cells sorted from blood. The subset here: CD45RA+ positively selected. This chain connects TRBV7-3 to TRBJ2-7; possibly TRBD2 for D (5 bases). The receptor comes from a man aged 30 to 45 in good health. CDR3 nucleotide sequence: TGTGCCAGCAGCCGAGGCGGGCAATACGAGCAGTACTTC. Protein sequence: CASSRGGQYEQYF.